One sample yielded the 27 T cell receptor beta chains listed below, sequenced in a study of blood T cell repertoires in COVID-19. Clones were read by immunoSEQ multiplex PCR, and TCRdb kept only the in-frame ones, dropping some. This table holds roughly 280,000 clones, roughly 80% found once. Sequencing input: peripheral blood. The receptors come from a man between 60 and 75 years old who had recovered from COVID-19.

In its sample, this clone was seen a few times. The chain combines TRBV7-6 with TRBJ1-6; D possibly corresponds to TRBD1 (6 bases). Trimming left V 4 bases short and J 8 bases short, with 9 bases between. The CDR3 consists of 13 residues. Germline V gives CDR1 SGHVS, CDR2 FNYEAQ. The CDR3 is CASSSRGDSPLHF. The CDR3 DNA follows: TGTGCCAGCAGCTCCAGGGGAGATTCACCCCTCCACTTT. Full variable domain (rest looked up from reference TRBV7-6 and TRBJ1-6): GAGVSQSPRYKVTKRGQDVALRCDPISGHVSLYWYRQALGQGPEFLTYFNYEAQQDKSGLPNDRFSAERPEGSISTLTIQRTEQRDSAMYRCASSSRGDSPLHFGNGTRLTVT.

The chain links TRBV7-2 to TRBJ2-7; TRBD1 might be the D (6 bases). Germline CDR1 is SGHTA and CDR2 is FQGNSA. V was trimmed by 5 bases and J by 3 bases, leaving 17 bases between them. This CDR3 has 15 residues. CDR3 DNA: TGTGCCAGCAGCGCCGGGGTAGGGGGTAACTACGAGCAGTACTTC. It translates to CASSAGVGGNYEQYF.

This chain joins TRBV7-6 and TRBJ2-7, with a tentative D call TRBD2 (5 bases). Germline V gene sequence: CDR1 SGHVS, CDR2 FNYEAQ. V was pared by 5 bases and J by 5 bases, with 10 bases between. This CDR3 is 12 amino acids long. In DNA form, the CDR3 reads TGTGCCAGCAGCCCCCGGGGAGACGAGCAGTACTTC. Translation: CASSPRGDEQYF.

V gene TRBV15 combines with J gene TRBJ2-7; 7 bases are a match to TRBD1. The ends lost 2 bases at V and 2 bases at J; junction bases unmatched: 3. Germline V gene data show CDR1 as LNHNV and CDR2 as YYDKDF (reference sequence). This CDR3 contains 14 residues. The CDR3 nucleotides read TGTGCCACCAGCAGACTCCAGGGGGCCTACGAGCAGTACTTC. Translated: CATSRLQGAYEQYF. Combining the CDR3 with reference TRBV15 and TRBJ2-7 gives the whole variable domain DAMVIQNPRYQVTQFGKPVTLSCSQTLNHNVMYWYQQKSSQAPKLLFHYYDKDFNNEADTPDNFQSRRPNTSFCFLDIRSPGLGDTAMYLCATSRLQGAYEQYFGPGTRLTVT.

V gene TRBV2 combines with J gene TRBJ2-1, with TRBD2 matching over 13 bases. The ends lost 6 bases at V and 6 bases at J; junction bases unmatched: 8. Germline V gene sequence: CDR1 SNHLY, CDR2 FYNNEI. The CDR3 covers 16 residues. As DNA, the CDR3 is TGTGCCAGCAGCAGTAGCCGGACTAGCGGGGGCAATGAGCAGTTCTTC. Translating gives CASSSSRTSGGNEQFF.

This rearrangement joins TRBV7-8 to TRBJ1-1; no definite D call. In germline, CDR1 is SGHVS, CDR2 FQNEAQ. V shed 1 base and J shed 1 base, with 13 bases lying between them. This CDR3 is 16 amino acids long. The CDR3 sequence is CASSLGLGMTNTEAFF. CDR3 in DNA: TGTGCCAGCAGCTTAGGTCTGGGCATGACGAACACTGAAGCTTTCTTT. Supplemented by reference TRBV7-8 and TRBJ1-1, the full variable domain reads GAGVSQSPRYKVAKRGQDVALRCDPISGHVSLFWYQQALGQGPEFLTYFQNEAQLDKSGLPSDRFFAERPEGSVSTLKIQRTQQEDSAVYLCASSLGLGMTNTEAFFGQGTRLTVV.

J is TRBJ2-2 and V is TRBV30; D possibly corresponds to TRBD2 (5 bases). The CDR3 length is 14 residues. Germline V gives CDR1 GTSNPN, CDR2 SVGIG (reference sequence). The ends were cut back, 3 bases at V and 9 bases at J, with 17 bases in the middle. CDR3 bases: TGTGCCTGGAGGTCCGGCGGACTGACCCGGGAGCTGTTTTTT. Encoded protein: CAWRSGGLTRELFF.

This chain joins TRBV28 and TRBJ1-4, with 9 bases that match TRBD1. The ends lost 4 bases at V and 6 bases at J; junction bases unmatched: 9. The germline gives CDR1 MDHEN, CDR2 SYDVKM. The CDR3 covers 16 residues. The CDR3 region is CASSSLQGQGDEKLFF. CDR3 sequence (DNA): TGTGCCAGCAGTTCCTTACAGGGACAGGGCGATGAAAAACTGTTTTTT. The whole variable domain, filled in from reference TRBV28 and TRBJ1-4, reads DVKVTQSSRYLVKRTGEKVFLECVQDMDHENMFWYRQDPGLGLRLIYFSYDVKMKEKGDIPEGYSVSREKKERFSLILESASTNQTSMYLCASSSLQGQGDEKLFFGSGTQLSVL.

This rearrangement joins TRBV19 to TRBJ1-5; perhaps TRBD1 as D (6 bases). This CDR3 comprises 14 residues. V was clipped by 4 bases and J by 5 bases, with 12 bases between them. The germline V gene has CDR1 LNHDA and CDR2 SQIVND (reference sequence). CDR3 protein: CASSTRQDHQPQHF. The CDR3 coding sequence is TGTGCCAGTAGTACACGACAGGACCATCAGCCCCAGCATTTT.

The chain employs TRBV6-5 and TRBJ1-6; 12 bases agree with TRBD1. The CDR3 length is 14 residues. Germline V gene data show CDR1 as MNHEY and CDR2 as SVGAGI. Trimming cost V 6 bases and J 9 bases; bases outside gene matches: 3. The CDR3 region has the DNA TGTGCCAGCAGGGGGACAGGGGGCGGTTCACCCCTCCACTTT. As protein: CASRGTGGGSPLHF.

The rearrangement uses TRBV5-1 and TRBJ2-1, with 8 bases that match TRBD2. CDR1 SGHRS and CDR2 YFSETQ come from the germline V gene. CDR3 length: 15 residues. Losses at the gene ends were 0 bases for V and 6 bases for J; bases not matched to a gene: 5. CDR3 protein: CASSLVAGPFNEQFF. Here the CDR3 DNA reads TGCGCCAGCAGCTTGGTAGCGGGGCCCTTCAATGAGCAGTTCTTC.

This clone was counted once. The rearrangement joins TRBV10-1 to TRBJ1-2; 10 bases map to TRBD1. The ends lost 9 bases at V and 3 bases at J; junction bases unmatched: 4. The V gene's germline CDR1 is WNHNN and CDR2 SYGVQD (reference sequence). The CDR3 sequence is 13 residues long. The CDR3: CARGTGVYYGYTF. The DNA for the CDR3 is TGCGCCAGAGGGACAGGGGTGTACTATGGCTACACCTTC.

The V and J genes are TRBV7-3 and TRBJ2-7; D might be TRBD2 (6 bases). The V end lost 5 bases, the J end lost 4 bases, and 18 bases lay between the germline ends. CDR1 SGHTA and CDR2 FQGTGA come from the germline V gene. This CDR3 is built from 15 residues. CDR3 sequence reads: CASSPEPAGKYEQYF. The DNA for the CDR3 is TGTGCCAGCAGCCCTGAGCCCGCGGGAAAATACGAGCAGTACTTC.

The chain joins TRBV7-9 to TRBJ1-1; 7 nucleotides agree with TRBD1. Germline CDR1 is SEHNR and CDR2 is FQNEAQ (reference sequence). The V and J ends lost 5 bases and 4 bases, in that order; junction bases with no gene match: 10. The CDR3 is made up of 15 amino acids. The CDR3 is CASSPWTGLGTEAFF. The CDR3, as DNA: TGTGCCAGCAGCCCTTGGACAGGATTAGGCACTGAAGCTTTCTTT.

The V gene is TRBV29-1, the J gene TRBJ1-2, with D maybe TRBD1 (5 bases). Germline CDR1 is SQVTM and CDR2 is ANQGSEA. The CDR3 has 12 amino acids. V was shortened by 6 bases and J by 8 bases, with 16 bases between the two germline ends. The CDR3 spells CSVDHRPRGYTF. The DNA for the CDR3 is TGCAGCGTCGACCACAGGCCCCGAGGCTACACCTTC.

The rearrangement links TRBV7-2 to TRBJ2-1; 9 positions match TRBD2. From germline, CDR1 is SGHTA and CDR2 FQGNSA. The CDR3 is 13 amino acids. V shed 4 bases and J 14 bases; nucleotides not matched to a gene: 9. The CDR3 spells CASSSVPSGGKFF. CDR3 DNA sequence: TGTGCCAGCAGCTCAGTCCCAAGCGGGGGGAAGTTCTTC. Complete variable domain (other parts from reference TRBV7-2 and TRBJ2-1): GAGVSQSPSNKVTEKGKDVELRCDPISGHTALYWYRQSLGQGLEFLIYFQGNSAPDKSGLPSDRFSAERTGGSVSTLTIQRTQQEDSAVYLCASSSVPSGGKFFGPGTRLTVL.

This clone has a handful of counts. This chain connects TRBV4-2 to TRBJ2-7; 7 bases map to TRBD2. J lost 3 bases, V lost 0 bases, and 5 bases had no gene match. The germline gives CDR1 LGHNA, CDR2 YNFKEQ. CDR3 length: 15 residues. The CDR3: CASSQEREPNYEQYF. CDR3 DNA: TGTGCCAGCAGCCAAGAGCGGGAGCCTAACTACGAGCAGTACTTC.

CDR3 loop: CASTRGGGYEQFF. In DNA form, the CDR3 reads TGTGCCAGCACCAGAGGGGGGGGCTATGAGCAGTTCTTC. This rearrangement joins TRBV28 to TRBJ2-1; weak D call: TRBD2 (7 bases). V lost 7 bases and J 8 bases, leaving 15 bases between the germline ends. CDR1 MDHEN and CDR2 SYDVKM come from the germline V gene. The CDR3 has 13 amino acids.

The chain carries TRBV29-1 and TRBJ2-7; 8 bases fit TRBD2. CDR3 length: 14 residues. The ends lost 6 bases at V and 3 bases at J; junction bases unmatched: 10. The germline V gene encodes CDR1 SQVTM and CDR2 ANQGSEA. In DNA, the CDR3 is TGCAGCGTGGTGGGGGGAGCGGGAGACTACGAGCAGTACTTC. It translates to CSVVGGAGDYEQYF.

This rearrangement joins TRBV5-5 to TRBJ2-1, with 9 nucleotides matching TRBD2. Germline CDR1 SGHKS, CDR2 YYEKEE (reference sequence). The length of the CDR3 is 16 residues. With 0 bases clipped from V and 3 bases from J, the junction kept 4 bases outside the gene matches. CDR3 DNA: TGTGCCAGCAGCTTGGCCGCGACTAGCGGCTACAATGAGCAGTTCTTC. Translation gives CASSLAATSGYNEQFF.

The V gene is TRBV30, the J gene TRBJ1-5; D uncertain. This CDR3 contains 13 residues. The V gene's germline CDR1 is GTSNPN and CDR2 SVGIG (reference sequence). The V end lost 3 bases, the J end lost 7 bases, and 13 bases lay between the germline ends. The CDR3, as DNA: TGTGCCTGGAGGGGCACCTCAGGCCAGCCCCAGCATTTT. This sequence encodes CAWRGTSGQPQHF. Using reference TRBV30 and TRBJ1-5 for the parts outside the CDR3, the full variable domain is SQTIHQWPATLVQPVGSPLSLECTVEGTSNPNLYWYRQAAGRGLQLLFYSVGIGQISSEVPQNLSASRPQDRQFILSSKKLLLSDSGFYLCAWRGTSGQPQHFGDGTRLSIL.

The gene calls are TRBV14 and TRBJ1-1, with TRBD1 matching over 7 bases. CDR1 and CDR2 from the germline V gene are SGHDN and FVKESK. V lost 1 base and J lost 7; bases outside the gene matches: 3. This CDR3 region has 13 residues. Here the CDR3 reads CASSQVSGGEAFF. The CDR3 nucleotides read TGTGCCAGCAGCCAAGTCTCAGGGGGTGAAGCTTTCTTT. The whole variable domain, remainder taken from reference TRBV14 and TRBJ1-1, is EAGVTQFPSHSVIEKGQTVTLRCDPISGHDNLYWYRRVMGKEIKFLLHFVKESKQDESGMPNNRFLAERTGGTYSTLKVQPAELEDSGVYFCASSQVSGGEAFFGQGTRLTVV.

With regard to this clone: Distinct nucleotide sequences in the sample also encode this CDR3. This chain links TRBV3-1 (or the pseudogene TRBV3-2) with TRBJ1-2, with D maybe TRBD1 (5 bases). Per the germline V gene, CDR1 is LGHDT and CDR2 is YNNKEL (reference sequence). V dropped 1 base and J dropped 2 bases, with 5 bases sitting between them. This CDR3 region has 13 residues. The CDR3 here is CASSQGQNYGYTF. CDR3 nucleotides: TGTGCCAGCAGCCAAGGACAGAACTATGGCTACACCTTC.

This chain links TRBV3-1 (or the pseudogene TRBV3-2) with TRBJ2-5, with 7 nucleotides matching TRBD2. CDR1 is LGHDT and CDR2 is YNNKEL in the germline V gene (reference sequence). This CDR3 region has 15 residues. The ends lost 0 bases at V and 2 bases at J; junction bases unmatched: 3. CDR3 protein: CASSQEGGKQETQYF. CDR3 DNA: TGTGCCAGCAGCCAAGAGGGGGGGAAACAAGAGACCCAGTACTTC.

CDR3 in amino acids: CASSPTGGEGEKLFF. For the CDR3, the DNA is TGTGCCAGCAGCCCTACAGGGGGCGAGGGTGAAAAACTGTTTTTT. The rearrangement joins TRBV5-4 to TRBJ1-4, with TRBD1 matching over 9 bases. The CDR3 runs 15 residues. Germline trimming cut 4 bases from V and 7 bases from J; bases unmatched to any gene: 8. Looked up from germline, CDR1 is SGHNT and CDR2 is YYREEE (reference sequence).

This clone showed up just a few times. CDR3 nucleotide sequence: TGTGCCAGCAGCCCCCTTGGGGAGTCTTCCTATAATTCACCCCTCCACTTT. It translates to CASSPLGESSYNSPLHF. This chain uses TRBV5-6 with TRBJ1-6; no clear D gene. The CDR3 is 17 amino acids. V was clipped by 4 bases and J by 1 base, with 15 bases between them. Germline V lookup: CDR1 SGHDT, CDR2 YYEEEE.

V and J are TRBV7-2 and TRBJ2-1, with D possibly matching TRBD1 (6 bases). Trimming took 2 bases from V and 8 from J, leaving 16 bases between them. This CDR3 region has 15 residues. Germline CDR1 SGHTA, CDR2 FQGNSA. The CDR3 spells CASSLLAGVFDEQFF. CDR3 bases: TGTGCCAGCAGCTTACTCGCAGGGGTGTTCGATGAGCAGTTCTTC.